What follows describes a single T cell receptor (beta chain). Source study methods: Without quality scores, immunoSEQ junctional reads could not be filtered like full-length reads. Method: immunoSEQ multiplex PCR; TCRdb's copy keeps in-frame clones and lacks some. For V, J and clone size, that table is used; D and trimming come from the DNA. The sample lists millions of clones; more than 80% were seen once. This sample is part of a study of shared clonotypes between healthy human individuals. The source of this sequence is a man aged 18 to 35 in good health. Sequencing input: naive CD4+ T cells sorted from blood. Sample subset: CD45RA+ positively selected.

The CDR3 spells CASRSRSGDHQYF. DNA for the CDR3: TGTGCCAGCAGGTCGCGATCCGGGGACCATCAGTACTTC. The chain has TRBV6-5 and TRBJ2-4; TRBD1 or TRBD2 may be the D gene (5 bases each). Germline lookup yields CDR1 MNHEY and CDR2 SVGAGI. The CDR3 is 13 amino acids. V dropped 6 bases and J dropped 12 bases, with 18 bases sitting between them.